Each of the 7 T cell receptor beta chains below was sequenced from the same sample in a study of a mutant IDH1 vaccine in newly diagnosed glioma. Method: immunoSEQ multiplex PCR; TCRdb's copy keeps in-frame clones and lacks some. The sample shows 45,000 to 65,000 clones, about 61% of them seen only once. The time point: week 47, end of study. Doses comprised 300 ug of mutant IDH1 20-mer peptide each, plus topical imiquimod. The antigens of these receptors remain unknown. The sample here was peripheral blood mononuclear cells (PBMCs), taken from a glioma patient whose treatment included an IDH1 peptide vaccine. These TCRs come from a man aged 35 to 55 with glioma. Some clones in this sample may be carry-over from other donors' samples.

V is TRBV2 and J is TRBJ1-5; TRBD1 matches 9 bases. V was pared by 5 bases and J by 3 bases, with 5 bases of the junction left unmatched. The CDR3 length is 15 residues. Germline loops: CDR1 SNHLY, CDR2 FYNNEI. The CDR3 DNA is TGTGCCAGCAGTCCAGGGACAGGGAACAATCAGCCCCAGCATTTT. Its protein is CASSPGTGNNQPQHF. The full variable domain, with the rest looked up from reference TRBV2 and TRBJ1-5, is EPEVTQTPSHQVTQMGQEVILRCVPISNHLYFYWYRQILGQKVEFLVSFYNNEISEKSEIFDDQFSVERPDGSNFTLKIRSTKLEDSAMYFCASSPGTGNNQPQHFGDGTRLSIL.

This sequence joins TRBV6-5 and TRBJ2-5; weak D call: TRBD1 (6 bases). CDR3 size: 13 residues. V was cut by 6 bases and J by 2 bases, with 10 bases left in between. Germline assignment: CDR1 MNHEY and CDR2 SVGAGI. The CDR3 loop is CASRKGGQETQYF. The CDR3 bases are TGTGCCAGCAGAAAAGGGGGTCAAGAGACCCAGTACTTC.

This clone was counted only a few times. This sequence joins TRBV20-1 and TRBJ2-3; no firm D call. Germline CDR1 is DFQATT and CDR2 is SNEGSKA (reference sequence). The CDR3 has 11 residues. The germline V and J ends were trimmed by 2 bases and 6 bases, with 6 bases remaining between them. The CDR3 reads CSARTWDTQYF. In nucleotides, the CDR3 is TGCAGTGCTAGAACGTGGGATACGCAGTATTTT.

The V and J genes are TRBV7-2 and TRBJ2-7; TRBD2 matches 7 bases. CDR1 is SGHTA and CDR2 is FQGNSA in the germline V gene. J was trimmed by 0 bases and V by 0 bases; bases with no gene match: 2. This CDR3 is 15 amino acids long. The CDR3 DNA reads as TGTGCCAGCAGCTTAGCGGCGGGGGTCTCCTACGAGCAGTACTTC. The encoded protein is CASSLAAGVSYEQYF.

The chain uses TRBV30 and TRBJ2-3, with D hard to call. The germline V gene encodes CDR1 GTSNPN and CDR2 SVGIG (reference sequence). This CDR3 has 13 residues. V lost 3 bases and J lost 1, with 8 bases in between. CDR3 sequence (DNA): TGTGCCTGGAGGCCCCTAGGCACAGATACGCAGTATTTT. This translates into CAWRPLGTDTQYF.

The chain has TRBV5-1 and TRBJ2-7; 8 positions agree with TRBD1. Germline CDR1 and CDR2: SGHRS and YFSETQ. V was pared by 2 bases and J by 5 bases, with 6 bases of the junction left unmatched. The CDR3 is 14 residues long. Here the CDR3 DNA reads TGCGCCAGCAGCTTCGACAGGGGAGGTGACGAGCAGTACTTC. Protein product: CASSFDRGGDEQYF.

The CDR3 coding sequence is TGTGCCAGCAGCTTAGTATCGAGCAATCAGCCCCAGCATTTT. It yields the protein CASSLVSSNQPQHF. The chain is built from TRBV5-6 and TRBJ1-5; D is ambiguous. The germline V gene encodes CDR1 SGHDT and CDR2 YYEEEE. V was clipped by 2 bases and J by 1 base, with 7 bases between them. This CDR3 region has 14 residues.